The sequence of this T cell receptor beta chain was determined in a study of shared clonotypes between healthy human individuals. This clone showed up just once. Its antigen is unknown. Points from the study as a whole: Non-shared clonotypes showed lower generation probabilities than clonotypes common to all four donors.

The V end lost 5 bases, the J end lost 4 bases, and 16 bases lay between the germline ends. CDR1 and CDR2 from the germline V gene are WNHNN and SYGVQD (reference sequence). This CDR3 has 15 residues. TCRdb's table, derived via immunoSEQ multiplex PCR, lists solely in-frame clones and lacks some. Here the sample spans roughly 760,000 clones, roughly 70% being singletons. The material sequenced was memory CD4+ T cells sorted from blood. Subset described: CD45RA-negative fraction. This TCR derives from a woman in her twenties or thirties in good health. This sequence joins TRBV10-1 and TRBJ2-3; D gene uncertain. The CDR3 DNA reads TGCGCCAGCAGTCGGGTGGTGGGGTTTGCAGATACGCAGTATTTT. Translated: CASSRVVGFADTQYF.